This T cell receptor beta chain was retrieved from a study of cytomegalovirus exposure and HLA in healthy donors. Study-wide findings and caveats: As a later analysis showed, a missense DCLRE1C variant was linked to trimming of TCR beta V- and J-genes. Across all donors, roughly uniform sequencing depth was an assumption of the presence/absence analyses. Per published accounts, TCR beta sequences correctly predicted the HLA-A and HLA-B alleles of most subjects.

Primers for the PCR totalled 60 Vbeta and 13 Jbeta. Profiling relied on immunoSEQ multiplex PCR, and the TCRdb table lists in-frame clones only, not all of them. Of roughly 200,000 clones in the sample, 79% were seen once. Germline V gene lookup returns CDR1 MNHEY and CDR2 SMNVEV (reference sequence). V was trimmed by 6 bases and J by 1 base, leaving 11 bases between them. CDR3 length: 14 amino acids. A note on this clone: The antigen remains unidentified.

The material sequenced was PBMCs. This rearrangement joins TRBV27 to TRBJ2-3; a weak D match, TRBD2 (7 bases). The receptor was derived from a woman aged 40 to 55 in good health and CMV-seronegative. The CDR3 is CASSRGGGTDTQYF. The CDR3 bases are TGTGCCAGCAGCCGAGGGGGGGGCACAGATACGCAGTATTTT.